This T cell receptor beta chain came from a study of blood T cell repertoires in COVID-19. Study-level background: T cells, B-cell-depleted T cells, or PBMCs provided the cDNA or gDNA that served as material.

J gave up 0 bases and V 5 bases, and 7 bases lay outside the gene matches. Germline-derived CDR1 and CDR2 are MDHEN and SYDVKM. This CDR3 contains 15 residues. Participants were placed into cohorts based on the clinical history they reported. What the recovered Cohort 3 donors had was two negative PCRs, clearance, or symptom resolution. Methods used by the authors: Amplified reference gene primers provided the basis for estimating nucleated cell counts. Some clones are missing from TCRdb's copy, which holds only in-frame ones; the method was immunoSEQ multiplex PCR. That table gives V, J and clone size, and the DNA gave D and trimming. The table includes under 200,000 clones, less than 85% detected once.

Sequenced input: PBMCs or T cells enriched from blood (not recorded which). The rearrangement joins TRBV28 to TRBJ2-7, with 7 bases that match TRBD1. This TCR was recovered from a man between 60 and 75 years old who had recovered from COVID-19. The CDR3 coding sequence is TGTGCCAGCAGTGTAAACCGGGACAGCTCCTACGAGCAGTACTTC. It encodes CASSVNRDSSYEQYF.